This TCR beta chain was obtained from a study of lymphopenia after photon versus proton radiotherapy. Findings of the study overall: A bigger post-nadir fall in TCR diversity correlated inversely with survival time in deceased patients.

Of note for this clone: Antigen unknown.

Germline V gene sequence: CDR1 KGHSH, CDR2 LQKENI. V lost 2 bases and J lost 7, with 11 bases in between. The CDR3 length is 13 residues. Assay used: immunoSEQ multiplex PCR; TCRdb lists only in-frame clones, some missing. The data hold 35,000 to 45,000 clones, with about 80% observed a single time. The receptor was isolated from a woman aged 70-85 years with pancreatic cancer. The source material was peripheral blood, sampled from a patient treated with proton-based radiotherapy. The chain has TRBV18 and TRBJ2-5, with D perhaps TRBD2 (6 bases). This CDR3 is CASSPETAGTQYF. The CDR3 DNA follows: TGTGCCAGCTCACCAGAAACAGCGGGGACCCAGTACTTC.